Included here is one T cell receptor (beta chain) sequence, with context. This specimen comes from a study of CD8 T cells in Susac syndrome. Reverse transcription of roughly 0.5 to 1 ug RNA was carried out with random hexamers. TCRdb processed the immunoSEQ multiplex PCR reads anew with MiXCR; each CDR3 protein has one entry. Of some 300,000 distinct CDR3 sequences listed, around nine tenths were seen once; the top ten hold around 0.18%. The CDR3 length is 14 residues. Germline values: CDR1 SQVTM, CDR2 ANQGSEA. J lost 6 bases, V lost 0 bases, and 7 bases had no gene match. The rearrangement joins TRBV29-1 to TRBJ1-2, with TRBD1 matching over 7 bases. The sample taken for sequencing was CD8+ T cells from PBMCs. The receptor comes from a human donor with multiple sclerosis. The CDR3 region has the DNA TGCAGCGTTGAAGAACCGGACAGGTCTAATGGCTACACCTTC. It specifies CSVEEPDRSNGYTF.